This T cell receptor (beta chain) was observed in a study of CD8+ T cells in alopecia areata. Study summary: Treatment comprised oral tofacitinib, 5 to 10 mg twice daily, in treated patients. Severity in treated patients was scored by percentage of scalp area affected. Overall study results and limits: On tofacitinib, scalp clonality and expanded CD8+ clones among top 100 fell significantly.

Between the trimmed V and J ends, which lost 4 bases and 13 bases, there was a span of 12 bases. This CDR3 has 11 amino acids. Germline CDR1 is SGHRS and CDR2 is YFSETQ. Turning to this clone: Its matching antigen is unknown.

The treatment denotes: oral pan-JAK inhibitor, 5-10 mg twice daily. Peripheral blood and lesional scalp punch biopsies came from alopecia areata patients. RNA, once extracted, was reverse transcribed into cDNA for use as the sequencing template. Produced via immunoSEQ multiplex PCR; TCRdb's table is partial and in-frame only. The sample consists of about 160,000 clones, about two thirds of them appearing once. The sequences come from CD4+ T cells sorted from blood, collected at week 4, from a patient treated with tofacitinib. The chain links TRBV5-1 to TRBJ2-1; TRBD1 or TRBD2 may be the D gene (5 bases each). The clonotype was recovered from a human donor with alopecia areata. The CDR3 protein is CASSDGADQFF. The DNA for the CDR3 is TGCGCCAGCAGCGACGGGGCGGACCAGTTCTTC. Combining the CDR3 with reference TRBV5-1 and TRBJ2-1 gives the whole variable domain KAGVTQTPRYLIKTRGQQVTLSCSPISGHRSVSWYQQTPGQGLQFLFEYFSETQRNKGNFPGRFSGRQFSNSRSEMNVSTLELGDSALYLCASSDGADQFFGPGTRLTVL.